One and the same sample provided the 5 T cell receptor beta chains below, sequenced in a study of cytomegalovirus exposure and HLA in healthy donors. PCR employed 60 Vbeta and 13 Jbeta primers. TCRdb's table, derived via immunoSEQ multiplex PCR, lists solely in-frame clones and lacks some. This listing includes 35,000 to 45,000 clones. Sequenced sample: PBMCs. These receptors were taken from a male donor in good health and CMV-seronegative.

The V gene is TRBV4-1, the J gene TRBJ2-1, with 7 bases lining up with TRBD2. Unmatched junction bases numbered 4, after V lost 1 base and J lost 4 bases. Germline CDR1 and CDR2: MGHRA and YSYEKL. The CDR3 covers 15 residues. CDR3 protein: CASSQVSGGYNEQFF. The CDR3 nucleotides are TGCGCCAGCAGCCAAGTATCCGGGGGGTACAATGAGCAGTTCTTC.

This chain uses TRBV10-3 with TRBJ2-4, with 12 positions matching TRBD2. Germline CDR1 reads ENHRY; CDR2 reads SYGVKD. The CDR3 runs to 17 residues. J lost 4 bases, V lost 5 bases, and 9 bases had no gene match. The CDR3, as DNA: TGTGCCATCAGTTCCCTAGCGGGGGGGGCCTCAAAAAACATTCAGTACTTC. Its protein is CAISSLAGGASKNIQYF.

The chain joins TRBV6-6 to TRBJ2-1, with D perhaps matching TRBD2 (7 bases). The ends were cut back, 11 bases at V and 1 base at J, with 15 bases in the middle. This CDR3 spans 14 amino acids. Germline assignment: CDR1 MNHNY and CDR2 SVGAGI (reference sequence). CDR3 in DNA: TGTGCCGGGGGGGGCGCCGGATCCTACAATGAGCAGTTCTTC. Translated: CAGGGAGSYNEQFF.

Concerning this clone: The junction departs from the called germline gene at one end, perhaps through a read error. The sample holds other DNA sequences that translate to the same CDR3. CDR3 nucleotide sequence: TGTGCCACCAGCAGAGATAGGGACAGAAACACTGAGGCTTTCTTT. As protein: CATSRDRDRNTEAFF. The chain couples TRBV15 to TRBJ1-1, with TRBD1 identical over 7 bases. This CDR3 comprises 15 residues. Per germline, CDR1 LNHNV and CDR2 YYDKDF (reference sequence).

V and J are TRBV6-6 and TRBJ2-7, with 10 bases lining up with TRBD1. The length of the CDR3 is 16 residues. Germline trimming cut 2 bases from V and 7 bases from J; bases unmatched to any gene: 11. From germline, CDR1 is MNHNY and CDR2 SVGAGI (reference sequence). Here the CDR3 DNA reads TGTGCCAGCAGTTACCGACAGGGGGCGCGGGCAGGAGAGCAGTACTTC. This translates into CASSYRQGARAGEQYF.